This TCR beta chain was sequenced for a study of OX40 agonist ivuxolimab in advanced cancers. Study results and limitations: The mean number of expanded clones was higher in CD8+ T cells than in CD4+.

Profiled with immunoSEQ multiplex PCR; TCRdb holds only in-frame clones, not every one. The top ten hold 13% to 15% of the sample, which has more than 60,000 clones, over 75% seen once. A remark on this clone: Its target is not known.

The sequence was collected from an adult with an advanced solid tumor such as melanoma, head and neck, liver or kidney cancer. The input for sequencing was CD4+ or CD8+ T cells sorted from blood, taken in a trial of the OX40 agonist ivuxolimab.

The CDR3 DNA reads TGTGCCAGCAGCCAAGAAGGGCCAGGCGGGGGAAAAGAGACCCAGTACTTC. Its translation is CASSQEGPGGGKETQYF. This chain connects TRBV4-2 to TRBJ2-5; 7 positions agree with TRBD2. Germline V gives CDR1 LGHNA, CDR2 YNFKEQ. This CDR3 is 17 amino acids long. V lost 0 bases to trimming and J lost 3 bases; unmatched junction nucleotides: 10.